These 5 T cell receptor beta chains share one sample of origin, sequenced in a study of blood T cells in healthy people across ages (dated by TCRdb to the mid-2010s). Libraries were made using 5' RACE. These reads were obtained on an Illumina HiSeq 2500. A second PCR of about 7 to 12 cycles was performed with a sample-barcoded 5' primer and a J-beta primer mix. TCRdb itself trimmed the public reads at Q25 with fastp, ran MiXCR and retained productive beta chains. Rows merge per CDR3 protein into single entries with the most common DNA and genes. The sample has approximately 1.5 million distinct CDR3 sequences on record, about 35% of them singletons. The top ten constitute roughly 12% of the sample. The sample comprised blood. The receptors here all came from a woman younger than 45 in good health.

This chain connects TRBV19 to TRBJ1-1, with no clear D. Per germline, CDR1 LNHDA and CDR2 SQIVND (reference sequence). V was clipped by 6 bases and J by 1 base, with 9 bases between them. This CDR3 is built from 13 residues. The DNA for the CDR3 is TGTGCCAGTAGCGGGCATTCGAACACTGAAGCTTTCTTT. This translates into CASSGHSNTEAFF.

The table lists this clonotype with many counts. The V call is TRBV6-6, the J call TRBJ2-7; TRBD1 is a possible D gene (5 bases). The CDR3 has 13 residues. The germline CDR1 and CDR2 sequences are MNHNY and SVGAGI (reference sequence). The V gene lost 3 bases and the J gene lost 2 bases, with 8 bases spanning the gap. CDR3 loop: CASSYQGAYEQYF. The CDR3 coding sequence is TGTGCCAGCAGTTATCAGGGTGCCTACGAGCAGTACTTC.

This clonotype occurred many times. CDR3 region: CASSQNQGNEQFF. In DNA, the CDR3 is TGCGCCAGCAGCCAGAATCAGGGTAATGAGCAGTTCTTC. The chain links TRBV4-1 to TRBJ2-1, with a weak D call TRBD1 (5 bases). Germline values: CDR1 MGHRA, CDR2 YSYEKL. The CDR3 loop spans 13 amino acids. Trimming stripped 3 bases from V and 7 bases from J, with 10 bases between.

The rearrangement links TRBV7-8 to TRBJ1-2; D ambiguous. V was trimmed by 7 bases and J by 8 bases, leaving 14 bases between them. The germline gives CDR1 SGHVS, CDR2 FQNEAQ. CDR3 length equals 12 residues. The CDR3 sequence is CASNDPSGGYTF. In DNA form, the CDR3 reads TGTGCCAGCAACGACCCCTCGGGCGGCTACACCTTC.

CDR3 nucleotides: TGTGCCAGCAGCCCCGCGGACACCGGGGAGCTGTTTTTT. Protein sequence: CASSPADTGELFF. The genes are TRBV7-3 and TRBJ2-2; no clear D gene. Germline lookup yields CDR1 SGHTA and CDR2 FQGTGA. CDR3 length: 13 residues. Trimming took off 5 bases at V and 3 bases at J, with 7 bases between the two ends.